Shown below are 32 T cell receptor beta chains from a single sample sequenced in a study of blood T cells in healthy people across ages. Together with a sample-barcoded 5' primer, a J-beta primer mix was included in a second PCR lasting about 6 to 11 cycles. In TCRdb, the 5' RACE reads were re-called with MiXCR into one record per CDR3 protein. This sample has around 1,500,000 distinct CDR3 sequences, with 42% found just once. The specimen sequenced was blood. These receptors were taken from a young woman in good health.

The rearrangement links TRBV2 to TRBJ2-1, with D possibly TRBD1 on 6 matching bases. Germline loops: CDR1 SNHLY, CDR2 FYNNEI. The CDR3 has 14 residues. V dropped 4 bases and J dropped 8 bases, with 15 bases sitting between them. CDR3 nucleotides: TGTGCCAGCAGTGTTGGGACACCCTCCGATGAGCAGTTCTTC. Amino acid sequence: CASSVGTPSDEQFF.

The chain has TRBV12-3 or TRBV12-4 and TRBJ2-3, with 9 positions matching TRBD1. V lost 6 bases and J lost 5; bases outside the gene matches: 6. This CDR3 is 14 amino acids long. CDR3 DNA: TGTGCCAGCAGAAGACAGGGGGACGGAGATACGCAGTATTTT. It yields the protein CASRRQGDGDTQYF.

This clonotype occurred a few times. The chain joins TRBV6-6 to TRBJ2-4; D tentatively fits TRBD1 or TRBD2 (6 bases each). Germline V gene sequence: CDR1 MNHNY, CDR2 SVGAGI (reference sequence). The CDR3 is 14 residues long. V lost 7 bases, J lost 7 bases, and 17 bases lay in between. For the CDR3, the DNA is TGTGCCAGCAACCCAGGGTGGGGGGCCAACATTCAGTACTTC. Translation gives CASNPGWGANIQYF.

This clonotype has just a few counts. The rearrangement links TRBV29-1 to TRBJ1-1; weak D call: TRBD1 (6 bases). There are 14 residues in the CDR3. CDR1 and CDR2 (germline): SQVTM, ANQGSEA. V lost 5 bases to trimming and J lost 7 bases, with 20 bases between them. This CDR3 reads CSVLGTTLAGEAFF. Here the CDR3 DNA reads TGCAGCGTTCTCGGGACAACCCTGGCCGGTGAAGCTTTCTTT.

The CDR3 DNA is TGTGCCAGCAGTTCCAGGACAGGGTCGGGTGGGGCCAACGTCCTGACTTTC. Amino acid sequence: CASSSRTGSGGANVLTF. V is TRBV27 and J is TRBJ2-6, with 8 bases that match TRBD1. V was pared by 4 bases and J by 3 bases, with 8 bases of the junction left unmatched. Germline V CDR1 and CDR2: MNHEY, SMNVEV (reference sequence). The CDR3 totals 17 residues.

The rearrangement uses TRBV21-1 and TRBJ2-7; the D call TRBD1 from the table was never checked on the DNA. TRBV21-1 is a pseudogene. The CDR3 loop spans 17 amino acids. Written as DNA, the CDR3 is TGTGCCAGCAGCAAAACCCCTCGGCGAGGTCATTCCTACGAGCAGTACTTC. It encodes CASSKTPRRGHSYEQYF.

For the CDR3, the DNA is TGTGCCACCAGCAGAGTTAGGGTGAAATCCGCCTACGAGCAGTACTTC. It codes for CATSRVRVKSAYEQYF. This sequence joins TRBV15 and TRBJ2-7; D unclear. Germline V gives CDR1 LNHNV, CDR2 YYDKDF (reference sequence). V was clipped by 1 base and J by 2 bases, with 15 bases between them. The CDR3 runs to 16 residues.

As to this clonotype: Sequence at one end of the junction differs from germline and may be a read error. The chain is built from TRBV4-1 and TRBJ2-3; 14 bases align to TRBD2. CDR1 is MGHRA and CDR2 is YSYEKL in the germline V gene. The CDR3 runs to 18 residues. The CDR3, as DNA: TGCGCCAGCAGCTCCAGACTAGCGGGGGGGCCGGTGCCAGATACGCGGTATTTT. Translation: CASSSRLAGGPVPDTRYF.

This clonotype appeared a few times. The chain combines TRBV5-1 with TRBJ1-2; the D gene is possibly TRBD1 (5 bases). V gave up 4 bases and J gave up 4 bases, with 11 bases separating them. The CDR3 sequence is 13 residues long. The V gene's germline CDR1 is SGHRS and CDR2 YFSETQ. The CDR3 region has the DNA TGCGCCAGCAGCCTCGGACACCTCTATGGCTACACCTTC. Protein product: CASSLGHLYGYTF.

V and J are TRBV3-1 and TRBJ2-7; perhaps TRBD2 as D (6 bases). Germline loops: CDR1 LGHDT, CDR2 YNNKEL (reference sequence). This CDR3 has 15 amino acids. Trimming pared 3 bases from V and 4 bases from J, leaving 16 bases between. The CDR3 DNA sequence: TGTGCCAGCAGCCAGCTGGGGGGTACGCAGTACGAGCAGTACTTC. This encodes CASSQLGGTQYEQYF.

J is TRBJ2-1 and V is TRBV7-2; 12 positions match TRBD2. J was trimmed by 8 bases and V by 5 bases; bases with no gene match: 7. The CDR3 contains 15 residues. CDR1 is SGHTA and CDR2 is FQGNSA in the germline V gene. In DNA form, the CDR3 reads TGTGCCAGCAGCACGACTAGCGGGGGCCGGGATGAGCAGTTCTTC. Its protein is CASSTTSGGRDEQFF. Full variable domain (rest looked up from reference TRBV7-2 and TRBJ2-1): GAGVSQSPSNKVTEKGKDVELRCDPISGHTALYWYRQSLGQGLEFLIYFQGNSAPDKSGLPSDRFSAERTGGSVSTLTIQRTQQEDSAVYLCASSTTSGGRDEQFFGPGTRLTVL.

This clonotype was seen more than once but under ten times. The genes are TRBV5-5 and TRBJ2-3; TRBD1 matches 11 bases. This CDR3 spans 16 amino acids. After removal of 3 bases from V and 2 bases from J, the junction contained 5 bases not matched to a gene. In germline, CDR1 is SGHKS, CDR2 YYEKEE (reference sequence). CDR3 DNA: TGTGCCAGCAGCTCGTGGACAGGGGGCTTCACAGATACGCAGTATTTT. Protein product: CASSSWTGGFTDTQYF.

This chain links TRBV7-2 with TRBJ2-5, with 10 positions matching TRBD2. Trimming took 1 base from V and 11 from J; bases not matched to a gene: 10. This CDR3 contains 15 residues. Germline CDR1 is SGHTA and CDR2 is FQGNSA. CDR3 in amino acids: CASSLGPAGGNEQYF. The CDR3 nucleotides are TGTGCCAGCAGCTTAGGCCCAGCGGGAGGGAATGAGCAGTACTTC.

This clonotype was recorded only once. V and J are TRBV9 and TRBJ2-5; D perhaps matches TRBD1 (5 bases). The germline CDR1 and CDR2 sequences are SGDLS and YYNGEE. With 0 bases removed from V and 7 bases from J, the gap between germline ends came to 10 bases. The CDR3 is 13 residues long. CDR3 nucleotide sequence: TGTGCCAGCAGCGTAGAAGAAAGGGGGACCCAGTACTTC. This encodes CASSVEERGTQYF. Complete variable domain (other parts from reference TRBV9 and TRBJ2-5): DSGVTQTPKHLITATGQRVTLRCSPRSGDLSVYWYQQSLDQGLQFLIQYYNGEERAKGNILERFSAQQFPDLHSELNLSSLELGDSALYFCASSVEERGTQYFGPGTRLLVL.

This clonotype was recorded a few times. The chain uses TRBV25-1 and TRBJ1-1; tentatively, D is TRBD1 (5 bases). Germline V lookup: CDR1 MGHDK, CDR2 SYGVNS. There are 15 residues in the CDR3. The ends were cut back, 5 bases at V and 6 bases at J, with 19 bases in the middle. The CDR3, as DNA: TGTGCCAGCAGTTCCACAGGAGGGCGATTTGCTGAAGCTTTCTTT. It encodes CASSSTGGRFAEAFF. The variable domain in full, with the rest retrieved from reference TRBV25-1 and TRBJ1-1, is EADIYQTPRYLVIGTGKKITLECSQTMGHDKMYWYQQDPGMELHLIHYSYGVNSTEKGDLSSESTVSRIRTEHFPLTLESARPSHTSQYLCASSSTGGRFAEAFFGQGTRLTVV.

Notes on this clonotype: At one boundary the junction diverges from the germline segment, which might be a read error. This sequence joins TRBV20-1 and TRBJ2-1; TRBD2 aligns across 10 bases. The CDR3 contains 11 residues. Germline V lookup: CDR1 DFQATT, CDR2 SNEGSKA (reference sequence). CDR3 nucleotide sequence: TGTGTAGCGGGAGGCGTAAATGAGCAGTTCTTC. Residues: CVAGGVNEQFF.

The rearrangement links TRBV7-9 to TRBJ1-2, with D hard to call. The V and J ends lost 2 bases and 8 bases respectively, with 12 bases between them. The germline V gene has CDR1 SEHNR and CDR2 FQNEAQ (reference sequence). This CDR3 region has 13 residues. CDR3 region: CASSLLGVRGYTF. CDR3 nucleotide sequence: TGTGCCAGCAGCTTATTGGGCGTGCGGGGCTACACCTTC.

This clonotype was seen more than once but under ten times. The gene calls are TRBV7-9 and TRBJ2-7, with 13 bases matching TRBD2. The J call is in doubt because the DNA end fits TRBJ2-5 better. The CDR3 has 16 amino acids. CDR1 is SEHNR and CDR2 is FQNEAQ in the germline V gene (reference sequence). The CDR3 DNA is TGTGCCAGCAGCTTGACTAGCGGGAGGCCCCGGGAGACCCAGTACTTC. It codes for CASSLTSGRPRETQYF.

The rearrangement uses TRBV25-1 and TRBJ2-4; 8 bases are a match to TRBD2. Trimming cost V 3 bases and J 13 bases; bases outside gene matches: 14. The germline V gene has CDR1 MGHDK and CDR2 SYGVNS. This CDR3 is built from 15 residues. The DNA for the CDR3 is TGTGCCAGCAGTGATTATCCAGCGGGGGACCATGAGCAGTACTTC. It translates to CASSDYPAGDHEQYF. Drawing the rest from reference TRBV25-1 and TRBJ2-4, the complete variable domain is EADIYQTPRYLVIGTGKKITLECSQTMGHDKMYWYQQDPGMELHLIHYSYGVNSTEKGDLSSESTVSRIRTEHFPLTLESARPSHTSQYLCASSDYPAGDHEQYFGAGTRLSVL.

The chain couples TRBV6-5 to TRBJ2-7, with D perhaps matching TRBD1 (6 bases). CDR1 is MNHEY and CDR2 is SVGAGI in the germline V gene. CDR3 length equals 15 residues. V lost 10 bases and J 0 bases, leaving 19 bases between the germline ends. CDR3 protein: CATVVPRGGSYEQYF. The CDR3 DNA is TGTGCCACCGTCGTCCCGCGAGGGGGCTCCTACGAGCAGTACTTC.

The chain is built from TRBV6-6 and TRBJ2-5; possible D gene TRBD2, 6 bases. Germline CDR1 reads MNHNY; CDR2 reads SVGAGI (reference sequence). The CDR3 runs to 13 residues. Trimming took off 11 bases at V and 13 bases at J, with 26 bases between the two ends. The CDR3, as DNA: TGTGCCGCGGAGAGTGCGGGGCAAGGCGAGCGGTACTTC. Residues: CAAESAGQGERYF.

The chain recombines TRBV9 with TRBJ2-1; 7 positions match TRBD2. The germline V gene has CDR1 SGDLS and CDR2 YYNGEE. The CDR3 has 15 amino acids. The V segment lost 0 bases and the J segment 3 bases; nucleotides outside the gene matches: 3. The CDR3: CASSVGSGVYNEQFF. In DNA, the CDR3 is TGTGCCAGCAGCGTAGGAAGCGGGGTCTACAATGAGCAGTTCTTC.

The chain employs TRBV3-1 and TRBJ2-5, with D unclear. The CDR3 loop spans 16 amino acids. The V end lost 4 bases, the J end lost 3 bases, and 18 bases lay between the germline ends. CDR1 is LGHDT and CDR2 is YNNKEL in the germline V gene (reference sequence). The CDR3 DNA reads TGTGCCAGCAGCCCACCGGGCGGAGTGCAGAAAGAGACCCAGTACTTC. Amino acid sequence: CASSPPGGVQKETQYF.

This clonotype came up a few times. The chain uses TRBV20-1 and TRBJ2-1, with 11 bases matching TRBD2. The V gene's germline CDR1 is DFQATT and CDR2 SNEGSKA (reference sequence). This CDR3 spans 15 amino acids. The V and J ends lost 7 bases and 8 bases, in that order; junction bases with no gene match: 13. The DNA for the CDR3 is TGCAGTGGCACCCCGACTAGCGGGATTATCGATGAGCAGTTCTTC. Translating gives CSGTPTSGIIDEQFF.

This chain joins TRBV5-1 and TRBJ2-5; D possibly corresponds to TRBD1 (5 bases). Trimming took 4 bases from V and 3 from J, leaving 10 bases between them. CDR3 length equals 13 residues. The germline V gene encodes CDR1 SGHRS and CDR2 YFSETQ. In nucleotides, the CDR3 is TGCGCCAGCAGCCGGTTGACAGAAGAGACCCAGTACTTC. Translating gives CASSRLTEETQYF.

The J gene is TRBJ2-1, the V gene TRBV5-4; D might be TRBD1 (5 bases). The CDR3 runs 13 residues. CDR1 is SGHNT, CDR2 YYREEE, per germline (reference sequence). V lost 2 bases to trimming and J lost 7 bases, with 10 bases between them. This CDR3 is CASSFQGGNEQFF. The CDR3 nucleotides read TGTGCCAGCAGCTTTCAGGGTGGAAATGAGCAGTTCTTC.

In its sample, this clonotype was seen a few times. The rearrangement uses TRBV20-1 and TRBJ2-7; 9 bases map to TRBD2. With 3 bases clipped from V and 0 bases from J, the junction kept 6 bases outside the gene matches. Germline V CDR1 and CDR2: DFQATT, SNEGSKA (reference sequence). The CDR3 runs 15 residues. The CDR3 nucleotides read TGCAGTGCTAGGGTAGCGGGGGCCAGCTCCTACGAGCAGTACTTC. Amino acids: CSARVAGASSYEQYF.

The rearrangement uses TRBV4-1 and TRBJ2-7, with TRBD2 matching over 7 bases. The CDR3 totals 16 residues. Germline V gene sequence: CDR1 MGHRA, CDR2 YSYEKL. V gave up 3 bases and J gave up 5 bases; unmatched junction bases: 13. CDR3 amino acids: CASSHPTSRDGDEQYF. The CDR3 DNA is TGCGCCAGCAGCCACCCGACTAGCCGGGACGGGGACGAGCAGTACTTC.

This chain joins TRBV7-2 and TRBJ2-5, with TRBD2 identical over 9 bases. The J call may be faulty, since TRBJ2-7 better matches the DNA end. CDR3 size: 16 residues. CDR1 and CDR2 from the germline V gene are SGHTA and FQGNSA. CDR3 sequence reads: CASSLGAGGSEYEQYF. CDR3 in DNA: TGTGCCAGCAGCTTAGGAGCGGGAGGTTCGGAATACGAGCAGTACTTC.

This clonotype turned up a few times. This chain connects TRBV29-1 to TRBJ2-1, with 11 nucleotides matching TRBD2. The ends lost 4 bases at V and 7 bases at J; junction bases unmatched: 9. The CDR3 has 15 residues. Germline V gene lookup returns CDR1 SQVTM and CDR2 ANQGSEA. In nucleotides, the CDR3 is TGCAGCGTTGGCTTCCTAGCGGGAGGTGTGAATGAGCAGTTCTTC. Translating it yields CSVGFLAGGVNEQFF.

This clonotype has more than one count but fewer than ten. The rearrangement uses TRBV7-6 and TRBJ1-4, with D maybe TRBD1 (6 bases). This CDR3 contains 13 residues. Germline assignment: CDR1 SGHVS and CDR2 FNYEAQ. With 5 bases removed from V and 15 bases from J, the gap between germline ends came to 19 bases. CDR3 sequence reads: CASSVDVGGRLFF. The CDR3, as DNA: TGTGCCAGCAGCGTAGACGTAGGGGGGCGTTTGTTTTTT.

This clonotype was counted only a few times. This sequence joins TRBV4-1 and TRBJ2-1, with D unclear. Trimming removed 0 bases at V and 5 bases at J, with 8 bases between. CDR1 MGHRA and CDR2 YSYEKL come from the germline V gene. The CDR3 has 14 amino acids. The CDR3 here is CASSQDHRDNEQFF. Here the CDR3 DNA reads TGCGCCAGCAGCCAAGATCATCGGGACAATGAGCAGTTCTTC.